This T cell receptor (beta chain) was identified during a study of blood T cell repertoires in COVID-19. About the research overall: COVID-19 samples from acute and convalescent phases originated in the United States, Italy and Spain. PBMCs, B-cell-depleted T cells, or T cells were the source of the cDNA or gDNA that made up the material.

The germline V gene has CDR1 SGHDT and CDR2 YYEEEE. V gave up 0 bases and J gave up 7 bases, with 8 bases separating them. This CDR3 comprises 12 residues. Original processing methods: How many nucleated cells were present was estimated from reference gene primer amplification. Profiled with immunoSEQ multiplex PCR; TCRdb holds only in-frame clones, not every one. That table is the source of V, J and clone size, and D and trimming were worked out from the DNA. Among about 50,000 clones listed, roughly 90% were seen once. Sequencing used peripheral blood. The receptor was isolated from a human donor in a cohort sampled during active COVID-19. The rearrangement uses TRBV5-6 and TRBJ2-7; a possible D gene is TRBD2 (5 bases). The chain's CDR3 is CASSLVRREQYF. CDR3 bases: TGTGCCAGCAGCTTGGTGAGGAGGGAGCAGTACTTC.